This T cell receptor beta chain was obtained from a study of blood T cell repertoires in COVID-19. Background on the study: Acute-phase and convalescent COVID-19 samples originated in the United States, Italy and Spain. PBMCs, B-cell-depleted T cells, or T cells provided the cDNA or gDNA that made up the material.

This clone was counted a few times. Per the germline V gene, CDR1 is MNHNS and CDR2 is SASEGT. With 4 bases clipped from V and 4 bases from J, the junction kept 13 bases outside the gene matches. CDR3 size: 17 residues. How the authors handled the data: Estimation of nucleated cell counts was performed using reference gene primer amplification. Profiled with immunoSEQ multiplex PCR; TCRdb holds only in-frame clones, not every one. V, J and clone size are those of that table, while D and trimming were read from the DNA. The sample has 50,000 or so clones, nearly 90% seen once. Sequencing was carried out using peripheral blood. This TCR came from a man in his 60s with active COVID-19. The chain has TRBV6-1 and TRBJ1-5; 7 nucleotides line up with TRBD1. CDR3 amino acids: CASSGRTGEWRNQPQHF. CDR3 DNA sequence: TGTGCCAGCAGTGGGAGGACAGGAGAATGGCGTAATCAGCCCCAGCATTTT.